The rows below give T cell receptor beta chains drawn from one sample of a study of cytotoxic CD8 clonotypes in ibrutinib-treated CLL. Libraries were prepared by immunoSEQ multiplex PCR; TCRdb keeps only in-frame clonotypes and omits some of them. The sample shows about 140,000 clones, 91% of them seen only once. The sample was PBMCs, taken after 12 months of ibrutinib treatment. These receptors were collected from a human donor with chronic lymphocytic leukemia. Each CDR3 is given with its conserved first and last residue. Fields, in order: J gene, CDR3 length, D gene, V gene, clone size, CDR3 DNA, CDR3 protein. The D gene is left open where the match is weak. The listing skips clone size in some rows; elsewhere it reads once, few, many or a size class.

J gene: TRBJ2-2; CDR3 length: 15; D gene: TRBD1; V gene: TRBV11-3; clone size: once; CDR3 DNA: TGTGCCAGCAGCTCCGGGACAGGGGTGGTCGGGGAGCTGTTTTTT; CDR3 protein: CASSSGTGVVGELFF
J gene: TRBJ2-2; CDR3 length: 12; D gene: .; V gene: TRBV12-5; clone size: .; CDR3 DNA: TGTGCTAGTGGTTTGGGGGACGCGGAGCTGTTTTTT; CDR3 protein: CASGLGDAELFF
J gene: TRBJ2-1; CDR3 length: 14; D gene: TRBD2; V gene: TRBV29-1; clone size: .; CDR3 DNA: TGCAGCGTTGAAAGGGGACTAGCGGAAAATGAGCAGTTCTTC; CDR3 protein: CSVERGLAENEQFF
J gene: TRBJ2-7; CDR3 length: 20; D gene: TRBD1; V gene: TRBV4-1; clone size: .; CDR3 DNA: TGCGCCAGCAGCCAGGGTACCGGGACAGGGGGCGTGGGAGAGGCTTACGAGCAGTACTTC; CDR3 protein: CASSQGTGTGGVGEAYEQYF
J gene: TRBJ1-1; CDR3 length: 13; D gene: .; V gene: TRBV9; clone size: .; CDR3 DNA: TGTGCCAGCAGCGCCAAGGGGTCTACTGAAGCTTTCTTT; CDR3 protein: CASSAKGSTEAFF
J gene: TRBJ2-6; CDR3 length: 13; D gene: .; V gene: TRBV28; clone size: .; CDR3 DNA: TGTGCCAGCTGTCAGGGTGGGGCCAACGTCCTGACTTTC; CDR3 protein: CASCQGGANVLTF
J gene: TRBJ1-2; CDR3 length: 14; D gene: TRBD1; V gene: TRBV28; clone size: .; CDR3 DNA: TGTGCCAGCGCCTCGGGACAGGGGGCTTATGGCTACACCTTC; CDR3 protein: CASASGQGAYGYTF
J gene: TRBJ2-2; CDR3 length: 13; D gene: .; V gene: TRBV28; clone size: .; CDR3 DNA: TGTGCCAGCAGGCACCCGAACACCGGGGAGCTGTTTTTT; CDR3 protein: CASRHPNTGELFF
J gene: TRBJ2-5; CDR3 length: 16; D gene: .; V gene: TRBV5-6; clone size: .; CDR3 DNA: TGTGCCAGCAGCCCAATCGCGGCGGGATTAGGAGAGACCCAGTACTTC; CDR3 protein: CASSPIAAGLGETQYF
J gene: TRBJ2-5; CDR3 length: 15; D gene: TRBD2; V gene: TRBV28; clone size: .; CDR3 DNA: TGTGCCAGCAGTACCGGGACTAGTCACTTGGAGACCCAGTACTTC; CDR3 protein: CASSTGTSHLETQYF
J gene: TRBJ1-5; CDR3 length: 16; D gene: .; V gene: TRBV5-4; clone size: .; CDR3 DNA: TGTGCCAGCAGCTTGGCCGGGGATTATAGCAATCAGCCCCAGCATTTT; CDR3 protein: CASSLAGDYSNQPQHF
J gene: TRBJ2-3; CDR3 length: 16; D gene: TRBD1; V gene: TRBV5-1; clone size: .; CDR3 DNA: TGCGCCAGCAGCTGGGGACAGGCACCTAGCACAGATACGCAGTATTTT; CDR3 protein: CASSWGQAPSTDTQYF
J gene: TRBJ2-5; CDR3 length: 12; D gene: .; V gene: TRBV9; clone size: .; CDR3 DNA: TGTGCCAGCAGCGTAGAAGTGGGGACCCAGTACTTC; CDR3 protein: CASSVEVGTQYF
J gene: TRBJ2-1; CDR3 length: 14; D gene: .; V gene: TRBV7-2; clone size: .; CDR3 DNA: TGTGCCAGCAGCTTAGCGCCGCCCTACAATGAGCAGTTCTTC; CDR3 protein: CASSLAPPYNEQFF
J gene: TRBJ1-1; CDR3 length: 14; D gene: .; V gene: TRBV18; clone size: few; CDR3 DNA: TGTGCCAGCTCACCAGATCGGGAGACACCACAGGCTTTCTTT; CDR3 protein: CASSPDRETPQAFF
J gene: TRBJ2-3; CDR3 length: 15; D gene: .; V gene: TRBV19; clone size: .; CDR3 DNA: TGTGCCAGTAGTATAGCCCTCCGCAGAACAGATACGCAGTATTTT; CDR3 protein: CASSIALRRTDTQYF
J gene: TRBJ2-3; CDR3 length: 12; D gene: .; V gene: TRBV5-1; clone size: .; CDR3 DNA: TGCGCCAGCGGGCGTAGCACAGATACGCAGTATTTT; CDR3 protein: CASGRSTDTQYF
J gene: TRBJ2-3; CDR3 length: 15; D gene: .; V gene: TRBV5-1; clone size: .; CDR3 DNA: TGCGCCAGCAGCTTGGTCTCACAGAACACAGATACGCAGTATTTT; CDR3 protein: CASSLVSQNTDTQYF
J gene: TRBJ1-1; CDR3 length: 13; D gene: .; V gene: TRBV19; clone size: .; CDR3 DNA: TGTGCCAGTAGTATGACGGGTCCGACTGAAGCTTTCTTT; CDR3 protein: CASSMTGPTEAFF
J gene: TRBJ1-1; CDR3 length: 14; D gene: TRBD1; V gene: TRBV7-9; clone size: few; CDR3 DNA: TGTGCCAGCAGCTACTCAACAGGGGGCGGTGAAGCTTTCTTT; CDR3 protein: CASSYSTGGGEAFF
J gene: TRBJ2-7; CDR3 length: 15; D gene: TRBD2; V gene: TRBV5-1; clone size: .; CDR3 DNA: TGCGCCAGCAGCCTACTAGCGGGAGCTTACTACGAGCAGTACTTC; CDR3 protein: CASSLLAGAYYEQYF
J gene: TRBJ2-5; CDR3 length: 14; D gene: .; V gene: TRBV5-1; clone size: once; CDR3 DNA: TGCGCCAGCAGCTTGGTGGCAGACCAAGAGACCCAGTACTTC; CDR3 protein: CASSLVADQETQYF
J gene: TRBJ2-7; CDR3 length: 11; D gene: .; V gene: TRBV28; clone size: .; CDR3 DNA: TGTGCCAGCAGTGCATACTACGAGCAGTACTTC; CDR3 protein: CASSAYYEQYF
J gene: TRBJ2-3; CDR3 length: 17; D gene: TRBD2; V gene: TRBV5-4; clone size: .; CDR3 DNA: TGTGCCAGCAGCCCCGGAACCGACCCGAGGCGGGAGGATACGCAGTATTTT; CDR3 protein: CASSPGTDPRREDTQYF
J gene: TRBJ2-5; CDR3 length: 15; D gene: .; V gene: TRBV4-1; clone size: .; CDR3 DNA: TGCGCCAGCAGCCAAGACCTGGTGGTGGGAGAGACCCAGTACTTC; CDR3 protein: CASSQDLVVGETQYF
J gene: TRBJ1-1; CDR3 length: 11; D gene: .; V gene: TRBV27; clone size: .; CDR3 DNA: TGTGCCTCACAGTCGGCAATGGGAGCTTTCTTT; CDR3 protein: CASQSAMGAFF
J gene: TRBJ2-7; CDR3 length: 11; D gene: .; V gene: TRBV29-1; clone size: .; CDR3 DNA: TGCAGCGTTGAAGAGGAGTACGAGCAGTACTTC; CDR3 protein: CSVEEEYEQYF
J gene: TRBJ2-2; CDR3 length: 14; D gene: .; V gene: TRBV5-1; clone size: .; CDR3 DNA: TGCGCCAGCAGCTCCGGTTACAGCACCGGGGAGCTGTTTTTT; CDR3 protein: CASSSGYSTGELFF
J gene: TRBJ2-3; CDR3 length: 15; D gene: .; V gene: TRBV9; clone size: .; CDR3 DNA: TGTGCCAGCAGCGTAGACGGTCTGACCACAGATACGCAGTATTTT; CDR3 protein: CASSVDGLTTDTQYF
J gene: TRBJ1-1; CDR3 length: 15; D gene: .; V gene: TRBV11-2; clone size: .; CDR3 DNA: TGTGCCAGCAGCTTAGTTTTGGGGACGAACACTGAAGCTTTCTTT; CDR3 protein: CASSLVLGTNTEAFF
J gene: TRBJ2-3; CDR3 length: 16; D gene: TRBD2; V gene: TRBV7-2; clone size: .; CDR3 DNA: TGTGCCAGCAGCGCTCTAGCGGGAGGGGGCACAGATACGCAGTATTTT; CDR3 protein: CASSALAGGGTDTQYF
J gene: TRBJ2-7; CDR3 length: 15; D gene: .; V gene: TRBV19; clone size: .; CDR3 DNA: TGTGCCAGTAGTAATTACGGCGGAGAGAACTACGAGCAGTACTTC; CDR3 protein: CASSNYGGENYEQYF
J gene: TRBJ1-1; CDR3 length: 13; D gene: .; V gene: TRBV7-2; clone size: once; CDR3 DNA: TGTGCCAGCACCCCGTGGGGGATCACTGAAGCTTTCTTT; CDR3 protein: CASTPWGITEAFF
J gene: TRBJ2-7; CDR3 length: 15; D gene: TRBD2; V gene: TRBV7-2; clone size: .; CDR3 DNA: TGTGCCAGCAGCACCCAACCGGGACTAGACTACGAGCAGTACTTC; CDR3 protein: CASSTQPGLDYEQYF
J gene: TRBJ2-2; CDR3 length: 15; D gene: TRBD2; V gene: TRBV6-6; clone size: .; CDR3 DNA: TGTGCCAGCAGTTACTCGAGCGGGAGGACCGGGGAGCTGTTTTTT; CDR3 protein: CASSYSSGRTGELFF
J gene: TRBJ1-1; CDR3 length: 16; D gene: .; V gene: TRBV27; clone size: .; CDR3 DNA: TGTGCCAGCAGTTTATCGAATGGGTTCCAGAACACTGAAGCTTTCTTT; CDR3 protein: CASSLSNGFQNTEAFF
J gene: TRBJ1-1; CDR3 length: 14; D gene: .; V gene: TRBV14; clone size: .; CDR3 DNA: TGTGCCAGCAGCCCTCAGGGGTCGAACACTGAAGCTTTCTTT; CDR3 protein: CASSPQGSNTEAFF
J gene: TRBJ1-1; CDR3 length: 16; D gene: TRBD1; V gene: TRBV14; clone size: .; CDR3 DNA: TGTGCCAGCAGCCAAGATCCGGGACAGGGAGGAACTGAAGCTTTCTTT; CDR3 protein: CASSQDPGQGGTEAFF
J gene: TRBJ2-5; CDR3 length: 15; D gene: .; V gene: TRBV28; clone size: .; CDR3 DNA: TGTGCCAGCAGCCTGGGGACGGCAGCAGGAGAGACCCAGTACTTC; CDR3 protein: CASSLGTAAGETQYF
J gene: TRBJ1-5; CDR3 length: 15; D gene: .; V gene: TRBV6-1; clone size: .; CDR3 DNA: TGTGCCAGCAGTGTAATCATGGATAGCAATCAGCCCCAGCATTTT; CDR3 protein: CASSVIMDSNQPQHF
J gene: TRBJ1-1; CDR3 length: 13; D gene: .; V gene: TRBV19; clone size: .; CDR3 DNA: TGTGCCAGTAGTATAGGGGGGTTCACTGAAGCTTTCTTT; CDR3 protein: CASSIGGFTEAFF
J gene: TRBJ1-3; CDR3 length: 13; D gene: .; V gene: TRBV27; clone size: .; CDR3 DNA: TGTGCCAGCCGCCCCATCTCTGGAAACACCATATATTTT; CDR3 protein: CASRPISGNTIYF
J gene: TRBJ1-2; CDR3 length: 14; D gene: .; V gene: TRBV10-3; clone size: .; CDR3 DNA: TGTGCCATCAGTGAGTTCGAGGGGGGTTCGAGCTACACCTTC; CDR3 protein: CAISEFEGGSSYTF
J gene: TRBJ1-1; CDR3 length: 14; D gene: .; V gene: TRBV6-5; clone size: .; CDR3 DNA: TGTGCCAGCGGTGGTGCGCAGGCGGGCACTGAAGCTTTCTTT; CDR3 protein: CASGGAQAGTEAFF
J gene: TRBJ1-4; CDR3 length: 15; D gene: .; V gene: TRBV5-6; clone size: .; CDR3 DNA: TGTGCCAGCAGCTTGTTAGGGTGGGAAAATGAAAAACTGTTTTTT; CDR3 protein: CASSLLGWENEKLFF
J gene: TRBJ2-5; CDR3 length: 13; D gene: TRBD1; V gene: TRBV28; clone size: .; CDR3 DNA: TGTGCCAGCATAAGTGGGACAGCCGAGACCCAGTACTTC; CDR3 protein: CASISGTAETQYF
J gene: TRBJ1-2; CDR3 length: 13; D gene: .; V gene: TRBV2; clone size: .; CDR3 DNA: TGTGCCAGCCCCGGTGGGGCAATGGAAGGCTACACCTTC; CDR3 protein: CASPGGAMEGYTF
J gene: TRBJ2-3; CDR3 length: 14; D gene: .; V gene: TRBV6-4; clone size: .; CDR3 DNA: TGTGCCAGCAGTGACTCGTCGACCGGGCGCACGCAGTATTTT; CDR3 protein: CASSDSSTGRTQYF
J gene: TRBJ1-1; CDR3 length: 14; D gene: .; V gene: TRBV10-3; clone size: .; CDR3 DNA: TGTGCCATCCACGGGGAGGCACCGAACACTGAAGCTTTCTTT; CDR3 protein: CAIHGEAPNTEAFF
J gene: TRBJ1-5; CDR3 length: 13; D gene: .; V gene: TRBV6-1; clone size: .; CDR3 DNA: TGTGCCAGCAGTGGCAGGGTCGATCAGCCCCAGCATTTT; CDR3 protein: CASSGRVDQPQHF
J gene: TRBJ2-3; CDR3 length: 16; D gene: TRBD2; V gene: TRBV9; clone size: .; CDR3 DNA: TGTGCCAGCAGCGCGGGACTAGTCGCGAGCACAGATACGCAGTATTTT; CDR3 protein: CASSAGLVASTDTQYF
J gene: TRBJ2-3; CDR3 length: 16; D gene: .; V gene: TRBV4-1; clone size: .; CDR3 DNA: TGCGCCAGCAGCCAAGATTCAGGGACGACCGCGTGGGCGCAGTATTTT; CDR3 protein: CASSQDSGTTAWAQYF
J gene: TRBJ2-1; CDR3 length: 15; D gene: TRBD2; V gene: TRBV11-3; clone size: once; CDR3 DNA: TGTGCCAGCAGCTTGGGGCGGGAGGCCAACAATGAGCAGTTCTTC; CDR3 protein: CASSLGREANNEQFF
J gene: TRBJ2-2; CDR3 length: 13; D gene: .; V gene: TRBV18; clone size: .; CDR3 DNA: TGTGCCAGCTTTCCGACACCCACCGGGGAGCTGTTTTTT; CDR3 protein: CASFPTPTGELFF